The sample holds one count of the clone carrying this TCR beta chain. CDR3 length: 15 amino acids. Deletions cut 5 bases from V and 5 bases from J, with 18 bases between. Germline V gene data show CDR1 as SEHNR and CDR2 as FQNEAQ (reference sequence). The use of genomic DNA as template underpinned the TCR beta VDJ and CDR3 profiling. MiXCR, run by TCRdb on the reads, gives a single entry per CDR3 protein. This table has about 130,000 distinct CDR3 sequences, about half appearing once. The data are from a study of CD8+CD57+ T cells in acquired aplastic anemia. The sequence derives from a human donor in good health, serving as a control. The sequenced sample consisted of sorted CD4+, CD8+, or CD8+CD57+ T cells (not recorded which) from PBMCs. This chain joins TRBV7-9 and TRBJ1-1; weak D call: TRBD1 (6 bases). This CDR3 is CASSLTGGQRTEAFF. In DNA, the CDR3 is TGTGCCAGCAGCCTGACGGGGGGGCAGAGGACTGAAGCTTTCTTT.